This entry features one TCR beta chain sequence. The germline gives CDR1 MDHEN, CDR2 SYDVKM. CDR3 length: 16 residues. The trim removed 4 bases at V and 7 bases at J, leaving 5 bases unmatched. These data come from a study of T cell changes during pregnancy in multiple sclerosis. TCRdb keeps only in-frame clones here, not all; method: immunoSEQ multiplex PCR. This sample carries around 60,000 clones, 93% of them seen once, and the ten largest clones take approximately 1.8%. This rearrangement joins TRBV28 to TRBJ2-1, with TRBD2 matching over 15 bases. Sequencing used peripheral blood, obtained after pregnancy. The source of this sequence is a female donor with multiple sclerosis, enrolled in a pregnancy study. Written as DNA, the CDR3 is TGTGCCAGCAGTTCACACGGGACTAGCGGGAGGAATGAGCAGTTCTTC. Translating it yields CASSSHGTSGRNEQFF.